This is a list of T cell receptor beta chains from one sample in a study of T cells in Graves' hyperthyroidism and ophthalmopathy. Each CDR3 protein gets one entry after TCRdb re-called the multiplex PCR reads with MiXCR. The table shows 600,000 or so distinct CDR3 sequences, with 14% occurring only once. The sequenced material came from blood. Receptor source: a woman between 18 and 29 years old with Graves' ophthalmopathy. The CDR3 runs from the conserved cysteine through the conserved F or W.

J gene	V gene	CDR3 protein
TRBJ2-1	TRBV5-5	CASSLLGRGYNEQFF
TRBJ1-2	TRBV28	CASRAGTGYGYTF
TRBJ2-5	TRBV13	CASSLSPSGSWETQYF
TRBJ2-2	TRBV19	CASNQPGQGARKGTGELFF
TRBJ1-5	TRBV20-1	CSARRLDRYLSNQPQHF
TRBJ1-3	TRBV20-1	CSARPRQVGSGNTIYF
TRBJ2-3	TRBV28	CASSPGTVGTQYF
TRBJ1-1	TRBV11-2	CASSLVGLINTEAFF
TRBJ2-7	TRBV12-3/TRBV12-4	CASSPRTGSGRQGEQYF
TRBJ2-7	TRBV30	CAWSFGTSANYEQYF
TRBJ2-5	TRBV11-2	CASSQSHGLAGLQETQYF
TRBJ1-5	TRBV15	CATSRDRVGGNQPQHF
TRBJ2-6	TRBV6-5	CASSYPIGGGANVLTF
TRBJ1-1	TRBV11-2	CASRTDRAGTEAFF
TRBJ2-7	TRBV28	CASTPTPTGSSYEQYF
TRBJ1-5	TRBV5-8	CASSREENQPQHF
TRBJ1-3	TRBV5-1	CASRLRDRYSGNTIYF
TRBJ1-2	TRBV7-9	CASSGPGAYGYTF
TRBJ2-3	TRBV7-3	CASSLGRASGPGNTQYF
TRBJ2-1	TRBV7-9	CASSSWSYNEQFF
TRBJ1-5	TRBV7-2	CASSPPPEDRVYSNQPQHF
TRBJ2-2	TRBV9	CASSVAQGASNTGELFF
TRBJ1-2	TRBV29-1	CSGDIASYGYTF
TRBJ2-3	TRBV9	CASSVDDAHSSTDTQYF
TRBJ2-7	TRBV6-1	CASSGRDRFYEQYF
TRBJ2-7	TRBV11-3	CASSTGQGIYEQYF
TRBJ1-1	TRBV5-1	CASSLEGLRTEAFF
TRBJ2-3	TRBV10-3	CAISDQREGTDTQYF
TRBJ1-1	TRBV29-1	CSVGGAPEAFF
TRBJ2-3	TRBV7-9	CASRRARLAGTDTQYF
TRBJ2-1	TRBV3-1	CASSPRLAGDTYNEQFF
TRBJ1-4	TRBV9	CASSVSTTNEKLFF
TRBJ2-7	TRBV10-2	CASTRDYTISEQYF
TRBJ1-5	TRBV19	CASSIKGWGAGPNQPQHF
TRBJ2-1	TRBV7-3	CASSLTAGASNNEQFF
TRBJ2-3	TRBV4-1	CASTLRSAGVIPDTQYF
TRBJ2-3	TRBV28	CASSPLGLGTDTQYF
TRBJ2-1	TRBV3-1	CASSASFLGNEQFF
TRBJ2-3	TRBV5-6	CASSRTGPNTQYF
TRBJ1-6	TRBV6-9	CASSYMTGAGDSPLHF
TRBJ1-4	TRBV2	CASSLRADFNEKLFF
TRBJ1-1	TRBV15	CATSRATESRFEAFF
TRBJ2-7	TRBV5-1	CASSLVCRAHEQYF
TRBJ2-1	TRBV12-3/TRBV12-4	CASFVGVENEQFF
TRBJ2-7	TRBV10-3	CAISASGGRAGEQYF
TRBJ2-2	TRBV6-1	CASRPLAGVGTGELFF
TRBJ2-5	TRBV4-3	CASSQVYPQETQYF
TRBJ1-1	TRBV28	CASSRDRGYAEAFF